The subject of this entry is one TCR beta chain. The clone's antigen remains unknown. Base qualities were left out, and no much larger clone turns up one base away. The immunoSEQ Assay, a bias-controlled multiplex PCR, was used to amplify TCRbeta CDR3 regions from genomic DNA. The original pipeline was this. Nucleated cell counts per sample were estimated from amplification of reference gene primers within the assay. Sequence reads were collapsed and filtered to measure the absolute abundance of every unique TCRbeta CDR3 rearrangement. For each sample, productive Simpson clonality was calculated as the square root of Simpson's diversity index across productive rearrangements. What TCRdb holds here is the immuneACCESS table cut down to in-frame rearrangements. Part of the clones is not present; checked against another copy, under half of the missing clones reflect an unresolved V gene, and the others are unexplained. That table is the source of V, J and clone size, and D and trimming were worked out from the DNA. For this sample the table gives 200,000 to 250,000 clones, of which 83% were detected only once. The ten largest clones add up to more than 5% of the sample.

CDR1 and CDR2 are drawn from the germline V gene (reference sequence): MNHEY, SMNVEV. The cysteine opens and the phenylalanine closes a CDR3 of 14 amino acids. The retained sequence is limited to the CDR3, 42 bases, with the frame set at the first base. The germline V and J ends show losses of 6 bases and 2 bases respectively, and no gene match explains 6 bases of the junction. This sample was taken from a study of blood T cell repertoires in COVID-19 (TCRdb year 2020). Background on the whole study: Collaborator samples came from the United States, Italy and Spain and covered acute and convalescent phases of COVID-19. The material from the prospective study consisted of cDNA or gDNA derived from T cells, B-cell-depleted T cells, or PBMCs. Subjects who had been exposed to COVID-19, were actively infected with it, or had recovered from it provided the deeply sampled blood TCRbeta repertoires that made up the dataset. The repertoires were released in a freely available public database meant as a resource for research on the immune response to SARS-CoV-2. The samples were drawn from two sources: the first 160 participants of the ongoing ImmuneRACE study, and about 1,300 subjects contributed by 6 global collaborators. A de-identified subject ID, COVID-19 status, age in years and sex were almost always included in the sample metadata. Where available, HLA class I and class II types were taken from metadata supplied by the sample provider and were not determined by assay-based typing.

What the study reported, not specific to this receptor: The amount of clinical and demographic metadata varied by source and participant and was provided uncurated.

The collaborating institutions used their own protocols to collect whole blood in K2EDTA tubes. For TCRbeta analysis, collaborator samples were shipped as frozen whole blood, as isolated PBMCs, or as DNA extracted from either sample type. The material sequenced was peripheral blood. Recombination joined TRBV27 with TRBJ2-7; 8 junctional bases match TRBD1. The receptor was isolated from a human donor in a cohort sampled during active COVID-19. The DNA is TGTGCCAGCAGCTATGGGGACAGGACCTACGAGCAGTACTTC. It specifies CASSYGDRTYEQYF.